What follows is one TCR beta chain and its context. Its antigen remains unknown. This sample stems from a study of cytomegalovirus exposure and HLA in healthy donors. Across the whole study: From 150 million to 200 million T cells, an earlier analysis saw roughly 100 million unique TCR beta sequences. Drawn from HLA-typed donors, some 80 million unique TCRs were held in an early data release. Regarding the study as a whole: A later analysis revealed that TCR association rates differed between HLA loci, peaking at DRB1 and bottoming out at HLA-C. HLA alleles were associated with some 17,000 TCR beta sequences in a later analysis at 0.05 false discovery rate.

Germline V gene lookup returns CDR1 SGHDT and CDR2 YYEEEE. The J segment lost 2 bases and the V segment lost 4 bases, leaving 8 bases of the junction unmatched. The CDR3 length is 15 residues. The PCR had 60 Vbeta and 13 Jbeta primers. Profiling relied on immunoSEQ multiplex PCR, and the TCRdb table lists in-frame clones only, not all of them. The sample carries under 150,000 clones, 50% to 65% recorded once. This receptor was identified in a woman aged 40 to 50 in good health and CMV-seropositive. The sequencing input was PBMCs. The J gene is TRBJ2-5, the V gene TRBV5-6; the match to TRBD1 covers 7 bases. In DNA, the CDR3 is TGTGCCAGCAGCCATCCTTGGACAGGACAAGAGACCCAGTACTTC. Protein product: CASSHPWTGQETQYF.